This T cell receptor beta chain was documented in a study of T cell repertoires in cytomegalovirus infection (dated by TCRdb to between 2018 and 2021). Regarding the complete study: Peptide stimulations targeted recently identified HLA-C-restricted CMV epitopes, whose presentation resists viral immunomodulation, together with well-studied HLA-B-restricted epitopes. Donor HLA type was relevant to the analysis, as public TCR beta signatures indicated carriage of CMV infection together with the matching HLA type.

Read against the paper, the sample's treatment or condition label means: in vitro stimulation with specific CMV peptide epitopes to enrich CMV-specific T cells. The instrument was an Illumina HiSeq 1500. TCRdb itself trimmed the public reads at Q25 with fastp, ran MiXCR and retained productive beta chains. Identical CDR3 proteins give one entry, which carries the most common genes and DNA. The sample table shows about 770,000 distinct CDR3 sequences, and 29% are seen once. Around 14% of the sample rests with the top ten. Paper-wide results and their limitations: Cumulative frequency of public TCR beta family members discriminated carriers of CMV infection plus the relevant HLA type in this cohort and an independent roughly 350-donor cohort. The ex vivo response was dominated by HLA-C-restricted CMV-specific TCR beta clonotypes, which also provided the single most frequent clonotype in two of eight donors.

From its cysteine to its phenylalanine, the CDR3 spans 16 amino acids. Kept here is only the CDR3 DNA, which spans 48 bases and is read in frame from base 1. Looking up the germline V gene (reference sequence) yields CDR1 MNHEY and CDR2 SMNVEV. Germline trimming amounts to 4 bases on V and 1 base on J, with 8 as the count of junction bases outside the gene matches. About this clonotype: Its specific antigen is unknown. There are no base qualities to consult, and no much larger clone falls within one base.

The sequence was obtained from a human donor in good health (CMV status not recorded). Some clones in this sample may be carry-over from other donors' samples. In this chain, TRBV27 is recombined with TRBJ2-7, and TRBD1 aligns with 9 junction nucleotides. Sequences were derived from cultured CD8+ T cells from PBMCs, sampled from culture after CMV antigen stimulation. The CDR3 reads as follows: CASSWTRDRVSYEQYF. The nucleotides read TGTGCCAGCAGTTGGACCCGGGACAGGGTTTCCTACGAGCAGTACTTC.